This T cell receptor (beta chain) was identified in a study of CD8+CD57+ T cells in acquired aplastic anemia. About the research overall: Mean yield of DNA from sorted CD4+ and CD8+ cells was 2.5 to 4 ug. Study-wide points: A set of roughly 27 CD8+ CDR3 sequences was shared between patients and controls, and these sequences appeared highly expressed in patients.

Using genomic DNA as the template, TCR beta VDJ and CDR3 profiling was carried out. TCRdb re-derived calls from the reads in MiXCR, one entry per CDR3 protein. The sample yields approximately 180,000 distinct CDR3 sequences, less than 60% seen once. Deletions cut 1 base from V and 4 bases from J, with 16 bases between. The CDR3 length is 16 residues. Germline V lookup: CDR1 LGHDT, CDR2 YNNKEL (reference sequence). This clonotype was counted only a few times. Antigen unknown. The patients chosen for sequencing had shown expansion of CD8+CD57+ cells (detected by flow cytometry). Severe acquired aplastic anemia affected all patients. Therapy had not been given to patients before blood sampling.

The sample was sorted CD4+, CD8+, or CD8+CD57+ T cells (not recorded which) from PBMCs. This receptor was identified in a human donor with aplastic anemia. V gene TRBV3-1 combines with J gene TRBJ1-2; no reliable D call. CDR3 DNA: TGTGCCAGCAGCCAAGGGCTACAATACCTAGTCTATGGCTACACCTTC. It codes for CASSQGLQYLVYGYTF.